This entry lists 7 T cell receptor beta chains sequenced from one sample in a study of OX40 agonist ivuxolimab in advanced cancers. The protocol was immunoSEQ multiplex PCR, while the TCRdb copy is restricted to in-frame clones and leaves out a portion. The sample records roughly 66,000 clones, roughly 80% being singletons. Sequences were derived from CD4+ or CD8+ T cells sorted from blood, sampled in a trial of the OX40 agonist ivuxolimab. These receptors all come from an adult with an advanced solid tumor such as melanoma, head and neck, liver or kidney cancer.

The V gene is TRBV6-6, the J gene TRBJ2-2, with 9 nucleotides matching TRBD1. The CDR3 length is 15 residues. Germline lookup yields CDR1 MNHNY and CDR2 SVGAGI (reference sequence). After removal of 7 bases from V and 5 bases from J, the junction contained 8 bases not matched to a gene. The CDR3 coding sequence is TGTGCCAGCACGGACAGGGGCGATTATACCGGGGAGCTGTTTTTT. Translated: CASTDRGDYTGELFF.

This sequence joins TRBV5-4 and TRBJ2-5, with a possible D match to TRBD2 (5 bases). Germline V gives CDR1 SGHNT, CDR2 YYREEE (reference sequence). This CDR3 is 14 amino acids long. With 3 bases removed from V and 5 bases from J, the gap between germline ends came to 14 bases. In nucleotides, the CDR3 is TGTGCCAGCAGCTCATATGAGAGGAGGGAGACCCAGTACTTC. Translation gives CASSSYERRETQYF.

The chain uses TRBV7-9 and TRBJ2-3; 7 bases agree with TRBD2. Losses at the gene ends were 2 bases for V and 2 bases for J; bases not matched to a gene: 10. The CDR3 is 17 amino acids. Per germline, CDR1 SEHNR and CDR2 FQNEAQ (reference sequence). The CDR3 protein is CASSLKLMRGITDTQYF. Here the CDR3 DNA reads TGTGCCAGCAGCTTAAAGTTGATGCGGGGGATCACAGATACGCAGTATTTT.

The V call is TRBV9, the J call TRBJ2-7, with 8 bases matching TRBD2. The CDR3 contains 17 residues. Germline loops: CDR1 SGDLS, CDR2 YYNGEE. V shed 0 bases and J 2 bases; nucleotides not matched to a gene: 10. CDR3 region: CASSVEAGALSTYEQYF. The CDR3 DNA is TGTGCCAGCAGCGTAGAAGCGGGGGCCCTAAGCACCTACGAGCAGTACTTC.

A remark on this clone: One end of the junction is discordant with germline, which a read error may explain. The chain employs TRBV7-7 and TRBJ1-3, with 10 bases matching TRBD1. CDR3 length: 15 residues. Germline-derived CDR1 and CDR2 are SSHAT and FNYEAQ (reference sequence). The chain's CDR3 is CASSPGTGAGNTIYF. The CDR3 bases are TGTGCTAGCAGTCCCGGGACAGGGGCTGGAAACACCATATATTTT.

The genes are TRBV6-4 and TRBJ2-7; D unresolved. This CDR3 is built from 15 residues. The V end was cut by 8 bases, the J end by 2 bases, with 19 bases between. From germline, CDR1 is MRHNA and CDR2 SNTAGT. The CDR3 sequence: CASRPLSKAAYEQYF. The CDR3 DNA reads as TGTGCCAGCCGTCCCCTGTCCAAGGCCGCCTACGAGCAGTACTTC.

The gene calls are TRBV5-1 and TRBJ2-1; maybe TRBD2 (6 bases). Deletions cut 0 bases from V and 6 bases from J, with 10 bases between. CDR1 is SGHRS, CDR2 YFSETQ, per germline. The length of the CDR3 is 14 residues. This CDR3 reads CASSLGQAGNEQFF. As DNA, the CDR3 is TGCGCCAGCAGCTTGGGCCAAGCGGGCAATGAGCAGTTCTTC.